This T cell receptor beta chain was captured by sequencing in a study of blood T cell repertoires in COVID-19 (dated by TCRdb to about 2020). A note on the overall study: The collaborator samples originated in the United States, Italy and Spain and spanned the acute and convalescent phases of COVID-19. The material from the prospective study consisted of cDNA or gDNA derived from T cells, B-cell-depleted T cells, or PBMCs. The dataset comprised deeply sampled blood TCRbeta repertoires from subjects exposed to, actively infected with, or recovered from COVID-19. The repertoires were made available in a free public database intended to serve as a resource for research on the immune response to SARS-CoV-2. Samples came from the ongoing ImmuneRACE study (first 160 participants) plus 1,254 subjects from 6 global collaborators. Sample metadata almost always included a de-identified subject ID, COVID-19 status, age in years and sex. HLA class I and class II types, where available, came from metadata supplied by the sample provider rather than from assay-based typing.

Each collaborating institution followed its own protocols to collect whole blood in K2EDTA tubes. For TCRbeta analysis, collaborators shipped samples as frozen whole blood, isolated PBMCs, or DNA extracted from either of those sample types. Study-level results and caveats: The quantity of clinical and demographic metadata differed by source and by participant and was supplied without curation.

The CDR3 goes from the cysteine to the phenylalanine over 15 residues. Only CDR3 DNA is held: 45 bases, read in frame from base 1. TCRbeta CDR3 regions were amplified from genomic DNA using the immunoSEQ Assay, a bias-controlled multiplex PCR. As for how the authors treated the data: The number of nucleated cells in each sample was estimated by amplification of reference gene primers within the assay. To quantify the absolute abundance of each unique TCRbeta CDR3 rearrangement, sequence reads were collapsed and filtered. For each sample, productive Simpson clonality was calculated by taking the square root of Simpson's diversity index across productive rearrangements. In its TCRdb copy, this immuneACCESS table keeps in-frame sequences only and misses some clones. Where compared with another copy, unresolved V genes explain less than half of these, and the others have no known cause. V, J and clone size were drawn from that table, and D and trimming were deduced from the DNA. For this sample the table gives about 220,000 clones, of which around 82% were detected only once. In total, the top ten clones hold 4% to 5% of the sample.

Concerning this clone: Its antigen remains unidentified. The record has no base qualities; no much larger clone is one base away.

The sequencing input was peripheral blood. The TCR sequence derives from a woman in her 70s with acute or convalescent COVID-19. The chain links TRBV21-1 with TRBJ1-2. TRBV21-1 is a pseudogene segment. The CDR3 protein: CASSKDRRSTYGYTF. The bases are TGTGCCAGCAGCAAAGACCGGCGGTCCACCTATGGCTACACCTTC.